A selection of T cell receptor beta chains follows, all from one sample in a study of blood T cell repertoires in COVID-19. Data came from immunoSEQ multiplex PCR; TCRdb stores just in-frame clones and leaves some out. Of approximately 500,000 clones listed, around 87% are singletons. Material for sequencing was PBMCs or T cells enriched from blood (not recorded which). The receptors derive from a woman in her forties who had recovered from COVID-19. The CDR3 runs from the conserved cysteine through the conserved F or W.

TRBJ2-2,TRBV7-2,CASSSQAGVGELFF
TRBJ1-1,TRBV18,CASSPVEGMNTEAFF
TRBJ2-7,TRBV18,CASSPRTGVNEQYF
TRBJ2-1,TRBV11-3,CASSLVGWGRVNEQFF
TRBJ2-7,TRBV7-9,CASSLATSGSSSYEQYF
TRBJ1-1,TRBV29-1,CSVARGEAFF
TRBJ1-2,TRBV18,CASSRGTGDYGYTF
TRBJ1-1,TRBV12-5,CASGLGQLNTEAFF
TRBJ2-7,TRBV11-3,CASSLGTSGRLRYEQYF
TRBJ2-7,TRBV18,CASSPGTVYEQYF
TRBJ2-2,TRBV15,CATSRRGGSLTGELFF
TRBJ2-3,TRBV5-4,CASSPRTSGMWDTQYF
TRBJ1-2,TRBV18,CASSPRATTGGVYGYTF
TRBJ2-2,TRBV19,CASSFAGTGTGELFF
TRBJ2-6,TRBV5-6,CASSPEAGSGANVLTF
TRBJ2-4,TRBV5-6,CASSWGSTSGGGYF
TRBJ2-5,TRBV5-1,CASSLVLEETQYF
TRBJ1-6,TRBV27,CASSQSGVHSPLHF
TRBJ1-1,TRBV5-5,CASSLETTEAFF
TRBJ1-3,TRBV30,CAWSGRGRGNTIYF
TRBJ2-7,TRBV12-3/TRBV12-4,CASRDRGAYEQYF
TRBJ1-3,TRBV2,CASSRDSGGNTIYF
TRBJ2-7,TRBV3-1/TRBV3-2,CASSQVSGRTTSYEQYF
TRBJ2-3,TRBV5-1,CASSLEADSQNTQYF
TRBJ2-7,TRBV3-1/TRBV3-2,CASSLTRLAGEYEQYF
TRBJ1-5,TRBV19,CASSKRGGGIDNQPQHF
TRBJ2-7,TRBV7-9,CASSLASGTSWAKQYF
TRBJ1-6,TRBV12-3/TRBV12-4,CASSFQDSPLHF
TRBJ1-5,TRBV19,CASSMVGGRPQHF